This TCR beta chain derives from a study of blood T cell repertoires in COVID-19. The overall study: From the United States, Italy and Spain came samples of acute and convalescent COVID-19. Sources were T cells, B-cell-depleted T cells, or PBMCs; the material itself was cDNA or gDNA.

Germline CDR1 reads MNHEY; CDR2 reads SVGAGI. This CDR3 is built from 13 residues. Trimming pared 10 bases from V and 0 bases from J, leaving 12 bases between. As processed by the authors: It was from reference gene primer amplification that nucleated cell counts were estimated. The assay was immunoSEQ multiplex PCR, and TCRdb's table has in-frame clones only and misses some. The V and J calls and clone size are taken from that table; D and trimming were inferred from the DNA. The table records 70,000 to 95,000 clones, approximately 82% of them present only once. The clonotype was recovered from a woman between 45 and 60 years old with acute or convalescent COVID-19. The chain has TRBV6-5 and TRBJ1-1; D gene ambiguous. Input material: peripheral blood. Here the CDR3 reads CATRRLMNTEAFF. The CDR3 DNA reads as TGTGCCACGCGGAGGCTGATGAACACTGAAGCTTTCTTT.